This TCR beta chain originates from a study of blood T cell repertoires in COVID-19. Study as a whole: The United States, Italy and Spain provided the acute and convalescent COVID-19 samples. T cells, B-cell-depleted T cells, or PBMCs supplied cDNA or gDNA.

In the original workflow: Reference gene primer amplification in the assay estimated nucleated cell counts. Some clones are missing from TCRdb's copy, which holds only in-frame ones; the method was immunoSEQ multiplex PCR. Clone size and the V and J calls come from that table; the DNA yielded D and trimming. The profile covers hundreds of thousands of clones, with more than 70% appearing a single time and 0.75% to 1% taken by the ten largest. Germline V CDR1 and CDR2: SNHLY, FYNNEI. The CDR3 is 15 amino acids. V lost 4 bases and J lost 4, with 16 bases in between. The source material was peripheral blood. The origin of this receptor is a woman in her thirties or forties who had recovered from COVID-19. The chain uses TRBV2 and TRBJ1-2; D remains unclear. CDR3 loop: CASSVKGALSYGYTF. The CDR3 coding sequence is TGTGCCAGCAGTGTGAAGGGAGCCCTTAGCTATGGCTACACCTTC.